This T cell receptor (beta chain) derives from a study of T cell clonality in common variable immunodeficiency. Blood samples were heparinized, 5 to 8 ml per donor. The sample holds many counts of this clone. What it recognizes is unknown. The read comes to an end 3 residues before the CDR3 does, leaving the germline J gene to fill in the end. Findings and caveats of the study: Compared with controls, CVID subjects had fewer shared TCRbeta clones.

Control and CVID samples contributed equal amounts of genomic DNA. Libraries were prepared by immunoSEQ multiplex PCR; TCRdb keeps only in-frame clonotypes and omits some of them. The table lists tens of thousands of clones, no singletons, with 5.4% in the top ten. The germline V gene has CDR1 DFQATT and CDR2 SNEGSKA (reference sequence). The junction had 9 bases not matched to a gene; V was cut back by 2 bases and J by 5 bases. This CDR3 contains 15 residues. Sequencing was carried out using peripheral blood mononuclear cells. This chain joins TRBV20-1 and TRBJ2-7, with 10 bases lining up with TRBD2. This receptor was identified in a person aged 18 to 75 in good health. CDR3 DNA (partial): TGCAGTGCTAGAAATCCACTAGCGGGAATCGACGAG. Translating it yields CSARNPLAGIDE. The full CDR3 reads CSARNPLAGIDEQYF.